The TCR beta chain under discussion was sequenced for a study of blood T cell repertoires in COVID-19. Study context: From T cells, B-cell-depleted T cells, or PBMCs came the material, which was cDNA or gDNA.

Authors' data handling: Researchers report that nucleated cell counts were estimated from reference gene primer amplification. Assay used: immunoSEQ multiplex PCR; TCRdb lists only in-frame clones, some missing. That table supplies the V and J calls and clone size; D and trimming were determined from the DNA. This sample carries approximately 130,000 clones, around 85% of them seen once, and the ten largest clones take approximately 4.3%. This clone has only a few counts. J was trimmed by 7 bases and V by 4 bases; bases with no gene match: 7. CDR3 size: 14 residues. CDR1 and CDR2 from the germline V gene are SGHRS and YFSETQ.

Sequences were obtained from peripheral blood. The gene calls are TRBV5-1 and TRBJ1-4, with 7 bases that match TRBD1. This clonotype originated in a human donor in a cohort sampled during active COVID-19. In nucleotides, the CDR3 is TGCGCCAGCAGCCCGGGGACAGCGGGTGAAAAACTGTTTTTT. It specifies CASSPGTAGEKLFF.